This T cell receptor (beta chain) was observed in a study of cytomegalovirus exposure and HLA in healthy donors (dated by TCRdb to 2016 to 2017). Describing the broader study: In an earlier analysis of 587 of the donors, 276 Gb of sequence data and 90 million to 130 million unique TCR beta sequences from some 170 million T cells were reported. A later genetic analysis used genome-wide SNP genotypes for about three fifths of the roughly 700 donors, treating that subset as a discovery cohort. Among about 410 genotyped donors of the cohort, an average of approximately 240,000 unique TCR beta nucleotide sequences was sequenced per donor, of which approximately 19% were non-productive. The study aimed to test whether signatures of past pathogen exposure could be identified by cataloging public T cell receptors. Rather than drawing on any new phenotypic data, the later analysis identified candidate immune exposures from TCR beta sequences and the way those sequences occurred across donors. The genetic ancestry cluster associated with self-reported Caucasian donors included roughly four fifths of the 300 to 450 genotyped donors. A later analysis re-analyzed previously published TCR beta repertoires from approximately 670 donors and added high-resolution HLA genotyping to study TCR occurrence patterns. Four or five DR-DQ haplotypes were handled as single units for association and clustering because linkage in the cohort was strong. Along with the approximately 700-subject first cohort, a separate validation cohort of over a hundred different subjects was used. The number of donors typed differed by locus, with 629-630 for A, B, C, DRB1 and DQB1, over 500 for DQA1, approximately 570 for DPA1, and some 450 for DPB1. All discovery cohort repertoires had been generated using a single sequencing platform. About 300 gigabases of sequencing data and some 85 million unique TCR sequences were included in an early release covering roughly 600 HLA-typed donors. To predict cytomegalovirus infection status, the study combined high-throughput TCR immunosequencing, statistical association of individual TCRs with disease status, and machine learning. Both class I and class II loci were covered by HLA typing, at four-digit resolution. An earlier analysis of around 540 of the donors applied high-throughput TCR beta sequencing to assess whether each TCR beta V gene segment acted as functional or pseudogenic. Alongside the repertoire data, information on donor age, sex, ethnicity and CMV serostatus was compiled. The T cell repertoires of under 700 subjects were profiled by immunosequencing and related to cytomegalovirus serostatus.

In total, roughly 670 healthy bone marrow donors made up the cohort. Cohort members were all nominally healthy when sampled, although unrecorded immune exposures were likely present. The donor tested CMV seronegative and was one of the 352 seronegative cohort members. Every donor gave a peripheral blood sample, and the peripheral blood mononuclear cells from that sample were used for TCR beta sequencing. The Qiagen DNeasy Blood Extraction Kit was used to extract genomic DNA from the blood cell samples. Libraries were constructed by the immunoSEQ multiplex PCR assay. A mixture of 60 forward primers for TCR Vbeta segments and 13 reverse primers for TCR Jbeta segments was used in the multiplex PCR. The CDR3 region of rearranged TCR beta genes was amplified from genomic DNA with a multiplex PCR assay. The Illumina HiSeq System was used to sequence the amplified TCR beta libraries as 87-base-pair reads. On the study's bioinformatics: A later analysis tallied tens of millions of unique TCR beta chains across the 666 repertoires, and around 9.9 million of those chains were shared by two or more donors. Raw reads were error-corrected and collapsed into unique sequences with a nearest-neighbor algorithm that merged closely related sequences to remove PCR and sequencing errors. Alignment of CDR3 sequences to IMGT reference sequences was used to assign V, D and J gene segments. For a sequence to be retained, at least a six-nucleotide match to both a V gene segment and a J gene segment was required. A rearrangement counted as productive if the CDR3 had no stop codons and remained in frame with V and J, and every other rearrangement counted as non-productive. Following IMGT convention, CDR3 was defined as the stretch from the second conserved V-encoded cysteine up to the conserved J-encoded phenylalanine. The earlier analysis of roughly 590 of the donors excluded any sequence lacking an unambiguous match to a single V gene segment. An earlier analysis of several hundred of the donors classified V segments as functional when productive rearrangements were above 56.7% and as segregating when the standard deviation between donors was above 5%. To diagnose cytomegalovirus status from the catalog of TCR beta chain sequences, a statistical classification framework was built. In a later analysis, TCR nucleotide sequences were compared against IMGT/GENE-DB human TR gene sequences so that V and J genes could be assigned. In a later analysis, CDR3 sequences and most-parsimonious VDJ recombination scenarios were assigned using the TCRdist pipeline. A later analysis defined each TCR beta chain by its CDR3 amino acid sequence plus V-gene family, and excluded reads lacking a unique V-gene family. A later analysis removed 550 to 650 highly shared, low-generation-probability nucleotide sequences to deal with suspected cross-contamination and a sequencing artifact. A later analysis calculated a clonal expansion index for each public chain from normalized within-repertoire ranks of inferred template counts. A later analysis computed generation probabilities with a VDJ recombination model fitted to out-of-frame rearrangements, and checked the results against IGoR. Hypergeometric tests were used in a later analysis to score TCR-TCR, TCR-HLA and TCR-CMV co-occurrence, with a repertoire-size bias correction applied to the TCR pairs. To estimate false discovery rates, a later analysis permuted the HLA or CMV assignments 20 times. In a later analysis, co-occurring TCRs were grouped using DBSCAN, and TCRdist sequence similarity was added for clustering within HLA-allele-positive subsets. Repertoires with fewer than 30,000 or more than 120,000 public chains, plus five repertoires with anomalous nucleotide sharing, were excluded from co-occurrence clustering. In TCRdb, the immuneACCESS table is reduced to in-frame sequences with V and J assigned. These tables do not hold every clone; where another copy was compared, an unresolved V gene accounts for under half, and the others remain unexplained. The V and J calls and clone size come from that table; D and trimming were worked out from the DNA. Recorded for this sample are around 190,000 clones; 87% of them occurred a single time. The ten largest account for under 1.2% of the sample.

The paper's findings and limits, for the study overall: According to a later analysis, most CMV-associated TCR beta chains appeared to be HLA-restricted, and the HLA associations seemed to be driven largely by CMV exposure. Broadly in line with IMGT annotations, most TCR beta V segments showed up in productive rearrangements about 87% or about 30% of the time in an earlier analysis of approximately 600 of the donors. Only TCR beta chains were sequenced in this cohort, and the absence of alpha or paired-chain data limited detectable features. In a later genetic analysis, fewer N-insertions in productive TCRs were reported among donors in an Asian-associated ancestry cluster than the roughly 710-donor mean. In vitro tests confirmed that a few of the cytomegalovirus-associated TCR beta chains recognize cytomegalovirus antigens. In a later analysis, over 15,000 TCR beta sequences were associated with specific HLA alleles at a false discovery rate of 0.05. Roughly 15 rarely observed V segments, including chromosome 9 orphons, were excluded from the earlier analysis of some 590 of the donors because counts were too low. A cluster of highly shared sequence variants was judged likely to represent a technical artifact of the sequencing pipeline. A later genetic analysis associated a missense DCLRE1C variant with V-gene and J-gene trimming of TCR beta chains, and an independent cohort replicated the association. Strong co-occurrence of HLA alleles, especially DR and DQ, made assigning TCR associations to individual alleles difficult. The authors suggested that the approach could potentially be generalized to other disease states and immunological phenotypes. Presence/absence analyses assumed roughly uniform sequencing depth across donors, an assumption that may not hold. Most TCR sequences were seen in very few donors, while some public TCRs were found in many individuals. The study listed 164 TCR beta chains as associated with cytomegalovirus. Because HLA typing was unavailable for some donors at each locus, only the typed subset was used in association tests. In a later analysis, several top co-occurrence clusters were reported to appear linked to parvovirus B19, influenza, CMV and Epstein-Barr virus. A further reported finding was that TCR beta sequences accurately predicted the HLA-A and HLA-B alleles for most subjects in the first cohort. In a later analysis, HLA-associated TCR beta chains showed more clonal expansion and lower generation probabilities than non-associated chains that were equally common. CMV serostatus was the only immune exposure information available for the cohort. Cytomegalovirus status was reported to be diagnosed by the classifier with high specificity and sensitivity in both the original and validation cohorts. In a later analysis, the rate of TCR association differed among HLA loci, with DRB1 alleles having the most associated TCRs and HLA-C alleles having the fewest. Correlated functional status among segregating V segments might reflect linkage disequilibrium, but an unknown experimental factor could not be ruled out.

Comments on this clone: Its specific antigen is unknown. No base quality information exists; no much larger clone differs at one position.

The sample comprised PBMCs. The origin of this receptor is a boy aged 2-15 years in good health and CMV-seronegative.

CDR3 loop: CASSESSDYEQYF. The DNA is TGCGCCAGCAGTGAGTCGAGCGACTACGAGCAGTACTTC. This receptor chain uses TRBV10-1 and TRBJ2-7, with no confident D gene call. Including the terminal cysteine and phenylalanine, the CDR3 comprises 13 residues. CDR3 DNA only is kept here, 39 bases in frame from base 1. V sheds 0 bases and J sheds 3 bases, leaving 6 bases between their ends. The germline V gene (reference sequence) yields WNHNN for CDR1 and SYGVQD for CDR2.